This TCR beta chain was retrieved from a study of cytomegalovirus exposure and HLA in healthy donors. Study results and limitations: Compared with the roughly 700-donor mean, an Asian-associated ancestry cluster reportedly had fewer N-insertions, according to a later analysis. Apart from CMV serostatus, no immune exposure information was available. While the bulk of TCR sequences proved rare, some public TCRs turned up in many donors.

Nominally healthy donors provided the samples, though records likely missed some immune exposures. PCR was performed using 60 Vbeta and 13 Jbeta primers. Measured with immunoSEQ multiplex PCR; TCRdb has only the in-frame clones, and not every one. The sample consists of about 120,000 clones, around three quarters of them appearing once. Regarding this clone: Its antigen is still unknown.

The clonotype was recovered from a female donor in good health and CMV-seronegative. Sequenced sample: PBMCs.

CDR3 coding DNA: TGTGCCAGCAGCAGTAATTCACCCCTCCACTTT. It yields the protein CASSSNSPLHF. The chain couples TRBV6-5 to TRBJ1-6; no definite D call. The CDR3 has 11 residues. Trimming left V 6 bases short and J 6 bases short, with 3 bases between. CDR1 and CDR2 from the germline V gene are MNHEY and SVGAGI.